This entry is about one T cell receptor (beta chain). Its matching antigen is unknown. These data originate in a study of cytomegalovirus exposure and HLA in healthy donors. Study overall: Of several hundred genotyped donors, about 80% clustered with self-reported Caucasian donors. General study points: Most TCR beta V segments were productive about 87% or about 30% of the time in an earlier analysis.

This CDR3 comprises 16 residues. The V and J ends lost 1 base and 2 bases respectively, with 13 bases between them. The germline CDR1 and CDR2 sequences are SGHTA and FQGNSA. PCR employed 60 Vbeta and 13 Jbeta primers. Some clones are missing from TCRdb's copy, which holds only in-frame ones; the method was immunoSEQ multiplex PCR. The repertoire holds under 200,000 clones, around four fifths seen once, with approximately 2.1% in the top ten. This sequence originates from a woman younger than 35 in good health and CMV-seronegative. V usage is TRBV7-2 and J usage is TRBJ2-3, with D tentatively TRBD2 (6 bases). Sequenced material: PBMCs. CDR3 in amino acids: CASSLGRGLNTDTQYF. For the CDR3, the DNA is TGTGCCAGCAGCTTAGGTCGGGGACTGAACACAGATACGCAGTATTTT.